This T cell receptor beta chain was documented in a study of metastatic and nonmetastatic thyroid tumors. At the level of the study: Comparative analysis of repertoires was undertaken across blood and tumor or nodule tissue obtained from malignant and benign thyroid patients.

Authors' data handling: Variation in CDR3 across clinicopathological groups served as the basis for constructing a distant-metastasis classifier in papillary thyroid cancer. TCRdb reanalyzed the PCR reads with MiXCR. These V and J calls rely on TCRdb rather than the paper's analysis. The sample lists 70,000 or so clones, approximately 15% seen once, with approximately 7% in the top ten. At least ten counts were recorded for this clone. The sample has other DNA sequences that encode this CDR3 too. The entire patient cohort was treatment-naive prior to thyroid surgery. V was shortened by 10 bases and J by 0 bases, with 19 bases between the two germline ends. Germline V CDR1 and CDR2: LNHDA, SQIVND (reference sequence). This CDR3 is 16 amino acids long.

The chain uses TRBV19 and TRBJ2-1; a weak D match, TRBD2 (6 bases). This receptor was obtained from a male donor with papillary thyroid cancer or a benign thyroid nodule (not recorded which). Some clones in this sample may be carry-over from other donors' samples. Specimen: blood. Here the CDR3 reads CATVNGSPSSYNEQFF. As DNA, the CDR3 is TGTGCCACCGTTAACGGGAGCCCGAGCTCCTACAATGAGCAGTTCTTC.